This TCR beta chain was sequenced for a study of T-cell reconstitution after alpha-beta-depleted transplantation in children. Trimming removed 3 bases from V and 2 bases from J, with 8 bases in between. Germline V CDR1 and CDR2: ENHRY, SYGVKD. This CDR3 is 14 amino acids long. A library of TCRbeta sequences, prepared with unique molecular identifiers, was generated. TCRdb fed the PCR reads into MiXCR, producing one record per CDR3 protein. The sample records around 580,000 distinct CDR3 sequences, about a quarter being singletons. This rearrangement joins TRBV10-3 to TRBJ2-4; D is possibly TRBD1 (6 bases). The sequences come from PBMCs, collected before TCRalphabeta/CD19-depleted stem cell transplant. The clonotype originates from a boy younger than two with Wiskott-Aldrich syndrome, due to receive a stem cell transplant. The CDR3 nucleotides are TGTGCCATCAGTGAAGGGGGTCCCAAAAACATTCAGTACTTC. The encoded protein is CAISEGGPKNIQYF.